This TCR beta chain was sequenced in a study of T-cell memory formation after mild COVID-19. Study results and caveats: Among clones peaking at day 37 in the second wave, SARS-CoV-2 specificity remained unconfirmed. A subset of responding clones appeared in pre-infection memory, suggesting cross-reactive memory joined.

V was pared by 3 bases and J by 0 bases, with 4 bases of the junction left unmatched. From germline, CDR1 is SGDLS and CDR2 YYNGEE. The CDR3 is 16 amino acids. A word on this clonotype: The antigen remains undetermined.

MiXCR, run by TCRdb on the 5' RACE reads, gives a single entry per CDR3 protein. The sample has hundreds of thousands of distinct CDR3 sequences; 20% are singletons. Source material: PBMCs or a T cell subset sorted from them (not recorded which). The TCR was taken from an adult woman who had mild COVID-19 (a few samples of this study predate the infection). Cell type and time point are not known. This chain joins TRBV9 and TRBJ2-1, with 9 bases lining up with TRBD2. CDR3 sequence reads: CASSEGGGVSYNEQFF. CDR3 DNA: TGTGCCAGCAGCGAAGGCGGGGGGGTCTCCTACAATGAGCAGTTCTTC.